The 15 T cell receptor beta chains in this list originate from one sample, sequenced in a study of T cells in localized non-small cell lung cancer. The protocol was immunoSEQ multiplex PCR, while the TCRdb copy is restricted to in-frame clones and leaves out a portion. Here the sample spans roughly 1,400 clones, about 30% being singletons. This material consisted of lung tumor tissue, taken before any cancer treatment. These receptors were collected from a male donor older than 55 with stage II squamous cell lung carcinoma.

This sequence joins TRBV7-4 and TRBJ2-7; a possible D gene is TRBD1 (6 bases). Trimming cost V 5 bases and J 0 bases, with 11 bases left between them. The CDR3 runs 14 residues. Germline V gene data show CDR1 as SGHVT and CDR2 as SQSDAQ. The CDR3: CASSRDKSSYEQYF. CDR3 coding DNA: TGTGCCAGCAGCCGGGACAAGAGCTCCTACGAGCAGTACTTC.

In this sample, this clone turned up once. The J gene is TRBJ2-1, the V gene TRBV14; TRBD2 aligns across 11 bases. Germline CDR1 is SGHDN and CDR2 is FVKESK. J gave up 6 bases and V 2 bases, and 3 bases lay outside the gene matches. This CDR3 contains 15 residues. This CDR3 is CASSQTSGGGNEQFF. The CDR3 DNA sequence: TGTGCCAGCAGCCAAACTAGCGGGGGCGGCAATGAGCAGTTCTTC.

The J gene is TRBJ1-2, the V gene TRBV19; 11 bases are shared with TRBD1. V shed 6 bases, J shed 5 bases, and the junction held 8 bases outside the gene matches. Per germline, CDR1 LNHDA and CDR2 SQIVND (reference sequence). The CDR3 runs 15 residues. The DNA for the CDR3 is TGTGCCAGTAGCAAGCGGACAGGGGGCCCTTATGGCTACACCTTC. Translation gives CASSKRTGGPYGYTF.

This chain's CDR3 is CASNLAGGGTDTQYF. CDR3 nucleotide sequence: TGTGCCAGCAACCTAGCGGGGGGCGGGACAGATACGCAGTATTTT. V and J are TRBV9 and TRBJ2-3; TRBD2 aligns across 11 bases. Trimming cost V 6 bases and J 3 bases; bases outside gene matches: 6. The CDR3 spans 15 residues. Germline V gives CDR1 SGDLS, CDR2 YYNGEE.

The chain uses TRBV11-3 and TRBJ1-2; D gene uncertain. This CDR3 has 15 residues. CDR1 and CDR2 from the germline V gene are SGHNT and YENEEA. The ends were cut back, 0 bases at V and 4 bases at J, with 12 bases in the middle. CDR3 region: CASSLDWTITYGYTF. Here the CDR3 DNA reads TGTGCCAGCAGCTTAGACTGGACCATTACCTATGGCTACACCTTC.

This clone ranks as medium-sized. The chain recombines TRBV9 with TRBJ1-4; D is possibly TRBD1 (5 bases). CDR1 SGDLS and CDR2 YYNGEE come from the germline V gene. Trimming took 0 bases from V and 7 from J, leaving 13 bases between them. The CDR3 has 15 amino acids. The CDR3 sequence is CASSVGQGPTEKLFF. DNA of the CDR3: TGTGCCAGCAGCGTAGGGCAGGGCCCAACTGAAAAACTGTTTTTT. Variable domain in full (rest from reference TRBV9 and TRBJ1-4): DSGVTQTPKHLITATGQRVTLRCSPRSGDLSVYWYQQSLDQGLQFLIQYYNGEERAKGNILERFSAQQFPDLHSELNLSSLELGDSALYFCASSVGQGPTEKLFFGSGTQLSVL.

In its sample, this clone ranks as medium-sized. The V gene is TRBV11-3, the J gene TRBJ1-4; 11 bases line up with TRBD1. The CDR3 spans 15 residues. CDR1 is SGHNT and CDR2 is YENEEA in the germline V gene. J gave up 8 bases and V 8 bases, and 10 bases lay outside the gene matches. The CDR3: CASSLRTGGGEKLFF. The CDR3 DNA reads TGTGCCAGCTCCTTGAGGACAGGGGGCGGAGAAAAACTGTTTTTT.

The chain recombines TRBV19 with TRBJ1-4; TRBD1 aligns across 8 bases. CDR3 size: 16 residues. From germline, CDR1 is LNHDA and CDR2 SQIVND (reference sequence). Losses at the gene ends were 5 bases for V and 11 bases for J; bases not matched to a gene: 16. The chain's CDR3 is CASSAKARGPEEKLFF. The CDR3 region has the DNA TGTGCCAGTAGTGCAAAGGCCAGGGGGCCAGAGGAGAAACTGTTTTTT.

This clone has just a few counts. V usage is TRBV9 and J usage is TRBJ2-3; 9 bases line up with TRBD2. This CDR3 has 17 residues. V lost 4 bases to trimming and J lost 2 bases; unmatched junction nucleotides: 11. Germline-derived CDR1 and CDR2 are SGDLS and YYNGEE. The CDR3 loop reads CASSPLDSGGSTDTQYF. DNA for the CDR3: TGTGCCAGCAGCCCCTTGGATAGCGGGGGTTCCACAGATACGCAGTATTTT.

The chain combines TRBV10-2 with TRBJ2-1; D is unresolved. V gave up 6 bases and J gave up 4 bases, with 13 bases separating them. Germline values: CDR1 WSHSY, CDR2 SAAADI. The CDR3 is 14 amino acids. This CDR3 reads CASRAHGPYNEQFF. The CDR3 bases are TGCGCCAGCAGAGCCCACGGGCCTTACAATGAGCAGTTCTTC.

CDR3 bases: TGTGCCAGCAGTTACTATAGCAATCAGCCCCAGCATTTT. Translation: CASSYYSNQPQHF. The V call is TRBV6-8, the J call TRBJ1-5; D call uncertain. V was trimmed by 1 base and J by 0 bases, leaving 1 base between them. In germline, CDR1 is MNHGY, CDR2 SAAAGT. CDR3 length: 13 residues.

Relative to its sample, this clone is large (0.1 to 1%). The V and J genes are TRBV11-3 and TRBJ1-5, with TRBD1 identical over 8 bases. Germline V gene sequence: CDR1 SGHNT, CDR2 YENEEA. V lost 3 bases and J lost 0; bases outside the gene matches: 1. The CDR3 loop spans 15 amino acids. This CDR3 reads CASSLTGDSNQPQHF. The CDR3 DNA reads as TGTGCCAGCAGCTTGACAGGGGATAGCAATCAGCCCCAGCATTTT.

There are a few counts of this clone. This rearrangement joins TRBV6-8 to TRBJ1-2; D unresolved. The CDR3 is 13 residues long. The V and J ends lost 6 bases and 0 bases respectively, with 8 bases between them. Germline values: CDR1 MNHGY, CDR2 SAAAGT. The CDR3 sequence is CASSLSANYGYTF. The CDR3 DNA reads TGTGCCAGCAGCCTATCAGCTAACTATGGCTACACCTTC.

The V gene is TRBV25-1, the J gene TRBJ2-5; the D call may be TRBD1 or TRBD2 (5 bases each). Trimming took off 4 bases at V and 2 bases at J, with 11 bases between the two ends. CDR1 is MGHDK, CDR2 SYGVNS, per germline. The CDR3 contains 14 residues. CDR3 sequence: CASSAWDDQETQYF. For the CDR3, the DNA is TGTGCCAGCAGTGCTTGGGACGATCAAGAGACCCAGTACTTC.

The sample holds a few counts of this clone. V and J are TRBV6-8 and TRBJ2-5; 7 bases agree with TRBD2. There are 15 residues in the CDR3. The germline V gene has CDR1 MNHGY and CDR2 SAAAGT. With V trimmed by 5 bases and J by 5 bases, 11 bases remained unmatched. The CDR3 loop is CASSLLAGVMETQYF. CDR3 nucleotide sequence: TGTGCCAGCAGTCTCTTGGCGGGGGTAATGGAGACCCAGTACTTC.